This T cell receptor beta chain was identified in a study of T-cell reconstitution after alpha-beta-depleted transplantation in children. The J segment lost 6 bases and the V segment lost 5 bases, leaving 7 bases of the junction unmatched. Germline V gene lookup returns CDR1 GTSNPN and CDR2 SVGIG (reference sequence). CDR3 length: 13 residues. Unique molecular identifiers were incorporated into the prepared TCRbeta library. TCRdb recomputed calls from the PCR reads with MiXCR, one row per CDR3 protein. The sample has over 550,000 distinct CDR3 sequences, roughly 10% seen once; the top ten hold roughly 3.9%.

This sequence joins TRBV30 and TRBJ2-1; 7 nucleotides match TRBD1. The clonotype comes from a human donor who donated a stem cell graft to a child with acute myeloid leukemia. The sample in question was PBMCs from the stem cell graft donor, obtained from the stem cell graft. The DNA for the CDR3 is TGTGCCTGGGACAGGGCAACGGGCAATGAGCAGTTCTTC. The encoded protein is CAWDRATGNEQFF.